A selection of T cell receptor beta chains follows, all from one sample in a study of technical replicates of blood from several donors. Some clones are missing from TCRdb's copy, which holds only in-frame ones; the method was immunoSEQ multiplex PCR. The sample includes about 56,000 clones, around 96% of them seen just once. What was sequenced was PBMCs. The receptors were sampled from a human donor in good health. Some clones in this sample may be carry-over from other donors' samples. Both conserved end residues are part of each CDR3. A D gene is named only where the DNA matches it firmly. The size entry is marked missing in some rows and otherwise reads once, few, many or a size class.

V gene: TRBV6-1; J gene: TRBJ1-5; clone size: once; D gene: -; CDR3 protein: CASSEERRQPQHF; CDR3 DNA: TGTGCCAGCAGTGAGGAGCGGCGCCAGCCCCAGCATTTT
V gene: TRBV7-2; J gene: TRBJ2-5; clone size: -; D gene: TRBD2; CDR3 protein: CASSLKGGSGGAGETQYF; CDR3 DNA: TGTGCCAGCAGCTTAAAGGGTGGGAGCGGGGGGGCGGGAGAGACCCAGTACTTC
V gene: TRBV7-9; J gene: TRBJ2-5; clone size: -; D gene: -; CDR3 protein: CASSPFGETQYF; CDR3 DNA: TGTGCCAGCAGCCCCTTCGGGGAGACCCAGTACTTC
V gene: TRBV11-2; J gene: TRBJ1-1; clone size: -; D gene: TRBD1; CDR3 protein: CASSLGTGGRRTEAFF; CDR3 DNA: TGTGCCAGCAGCTTGGGGACAGGGGGAAGAAGAACTGAAGCTTTCTTT
V gene: TRBV2; J gene: TRBJ2-1; clone size: -; D gene: -; CDR3 protein: CASSGRGADNEQFF; CDR3 DNA: TGTGCCAGCAGTGGGCGGGGCGCCGACAATGAGCAGTTCTTC
V gene: TRBV11-2; J gene: TRBJ1-2; clone size: once; D gene: TRBD1; CDR3 protein: CAIPGDRVSGYGYTF; CDR3 DNA: TGTGCCATTCCTGGGGACAGGGTCAGCGGCTATGGCTACACCTTC
V gene: TRBV5-1; J gene: TRBJ1-1; clone size: once; D gene: -; CDR3 protein: CASTPSGGYTEAFF; CDR3 DNA: TGCGCCAGCACCCCCAGCGGAGGATACACTGAAGCTTTCTTT
V gene: TRBV2; J gene: TRBJ1-6; clone size: -; D gene: -; CDR3 protein: CASSEVRRPQLNSPLHF; CDR3 DNA: TGTGCCAGCAGTGAAGTTCGGAGACCCCAATTAAATTCACCCCTCCACTTT
V gene: TRBV5-1; J gene: TRBJ1-2; clone size: -; D gene: -; CDR3 protein: CASSSGNYGYTF; CDR3 DNA: TGCGCCAGCAGCTCGGGAAACTATGGCTACACCTTC
V gene: TRBV6-1; J gene: TRBJ2-1; clone size: -; D gene: -; CDR3 protein: CASSGVYGGLANEQFF; CDR3 DNA: TGTGCCAGCAGTGGGGTTTACGGCGGTCTCGCCAATGAGCAGTTCTTC
V gene: TRBV5-1; J gene: TRBJ2-1; clone size: -; D gene: TRBD1; CDR3 protein: CASSGTGGKGEQFF; CDR3 DNA: TGCGCCAGCAGCGGGACAGGGGGCAAGGGTGAGCAGTTCTTC
V gene: TRBV6-6; J gene: TRBJ2-7; clone size: -; D gene: -; CDR3 protein: CASSERDISYEQYF; CDR3 DNA: TGTGCCAGCAGCGAAAGGGACATCTCCTACGAGCAGTACTTC
V gene: TRBV5-4; J gene: TRBJ1-2; clone size: -; D gene: -; CDR3 protein: CASSLGQAPGYTF; CDR3 DNA: TGTGCCAGCAGCTTGGGACAAGCCCCCGGCTACACCTTC
V gene: TRBV9; J gene: TRBJ2-5; clone size: -; D gene: TRBD1; CDR3 protein: CASSVYDRDVETQYF; CDR3 DNA: TGTGCCAGCAGCGTATATGACAGGGACGTTGAGACCCAGTACTTC
V gene: TRBV14; J gene: TRBJ2-2; clone size: -; D gene: -; CDR3 protein: CASSQGEGDKVLTGELFF; CDR3 DNA: TGTGCCAGCAGCCAGGGAGAGGGGGACAAGGTTTTGACCGGGGAGCTGTTTTTT
V gene: TRBV10-3; J gene: TRBJ2-7; clone size: -; D gene: TRBD2; CDR3 protein: CAISGLAGGPYEQYF; CDR3 DNA: TGTGCCATCAGTGGTTTAGCGGGAGGGCCCTACGAGCAGTACTTC
V gene: TRBV27; J gene: TRBJ2-2; clone size: -; D gene: TRBD2; CDR3 protein: CASRIGTSGHHGELFF; CDR3 DNA: TGTGCCAGCAGGATCGGGACTAGCGGCCACCACGGGGAGCTGTTTTTT
V gene: TRBV5-1; J gene: TRBJ1-2; clone size: -; D gene: TRBD1; CDR3 protein: CASSSTGFAGYTF; CDR3 DNA: TGCGCCAGCAGCTCGACAGGGTTCGCTGGCTACACCTTC
V gene: TRBV27; J gene: TRBJ1-1; clone size: -; D gene: -; CDR3 protein: CASKGGAALTEAFF; CDR3 DNA: TGTGCCAGTAAGGGGGGGGCCGCTCTTACTGAAGCTTTCTTT
V gene: TRBV29-1; J gene: TRBJ1-2; clone size: once; D gene: TRBD1; CDR3 protein: CSAETTGTHGYTF; CDR3 DNA: TGCAGCGCCGAAACGACAGGGACTCATGGCTACACCTTC
V gene: TRBV7-9; J gene: TRBJ1-2; clone size: -; D gene: -; CDR3 protein: CASSLGAGYGYTF; CDR3 DNA: TGTGCCAGCAGCTTAGGAGCGGGGTATGGCTACACCTTC
V gene: TRBV27; J gene: TRBJ1-6; clone size: -; D gene: -; CDR3 protein: CASRPLGGYNSPLHF; CDR3 DNA: TGTGCCAGCAGACCTCTAGGGGGCTATAATTCACCCCTCCACTTT
V gene: TRBV29-1; J gene: TRBJ2-5; clone size: -; D gene: -; CDR3 protein: CSVEAGAGETQYF; CDR3 DNA: TGCAGCGTTGAGGCGGGGGCCGGGGAGACCCAGTACTTC
V gene: TRBV5-1; J gene: TRBJ1-6; clone size: once; D gene: -; CDR3 protein: CASSFVPHRDNSPLHF; CDR3 DNA: TGCGCCAGCAGCTTTGTGCCCCACAGGGACAATTCACCCCTCCACTTT
V gene: TRBV27; J gene: TRBJ1-6; clone size: -; D gene: -; CDR3 protein: CASTVTYRYNSPLHF; CDR3 DNA: TGTGCCAGCACGGTGACATACCGCTATAATTCACCCCTCCACTTT
V gene: TRBV4-2; J gene: TRBJ1-2; clone size: few; D gene: -; CDR3 protein: CASSQPGQRVGYTF; CDR3 DNA: TGTGCCAGCAGCCAGCCGGGACAACGGGTTGGCTACACCTTC
V gene: TRBV19; J gene: TRBJ1-5; clone size: -; D gene: -; CDR3 protein: CASSMGGDINPQHF; CDR3 DNA: TGTGCCAGTAGTATGGGGGGGGATATCAACCCCCAGCATTTT
V gene: TRBV4-2; J gene: TRBJ1-5; clone size: -; D gene: -; CDR3 protein: CASSQEGGATPQHF; CDR3 DNA: TGTGCCAGCAGCCAAGAGGGGGGGGCTACACCCCAGCATTTT
V gene: TRBV6-5; J gene: TRBJ2-1; clone size: -; D gene: -; CDR3 protein: CASSFKGAYNEQFF; CDR3 DNA: TGTGCCAGCAGTTTTAAGGGGGCCTACAATGAGCAGTTCTTC
V gene: TRBV5-4; J gene: TRBJ2-7; clone size: once; D gene: -; CDR3 protein: CASSLGSGGRGEQYF; CDR3 DNA: TGTGCCAGCAGCTTGGGGTCAGGGGGGCGGGGCGAGCAGTACTTC
V gene: TRBV12-5; J gene: TRBJ1-1; clone size: once; D gene: -; CDR3 protein: CASGLVQRGALPVNTEAFF; CDR3 DNA: TGTGCTAGTGGTTTGGTACAAAGGGGCGCGCTCCCAGTGAACACTGAAGCTTTCTTT
V gene: TRBV21-1; J gene: TRBJ2-2; clone size: -; D gene: -; CDR3 protein: CASSSEIGTGGTGELFF; CDR3 DNA: TGTGCCAGCAGCTCCGAGATAGGGACAGGTGGGACCGGGGAGCTGTTTTTT
V gene: TRBV6-5; J gene: TRBJ2-1; clone size: large; D gene: TRBD2; CDR3 protein: CASSPTGTSRNEQFF; CDR3 DNA: TGTGCCAGCAGCCCGACCGGGACTAGCCGCAATGAGCAGTTCTTC
V gene: TRBV7-2; J gene: TRBJ2-7; clone size: -; D gene: -; CDR3 protein: CASSLIWTGSEQYF; CDR3 DNA: TGTGCCAGCAGCTTAATTTGGACGGGAAGCGAGCAGTACTTC
V gene: TRBV18; J gene: TRBJ2-7; clone size: -; D gene: -; CDR3 protein: CASSLGHNYEQYF; CDR3 DNA: TGTGCCAGCTCACTGGGACACAACTACGAGCAGTACTTC
V gene: TRBV7-7; J gene: TRBJ2-5; clone size: -; D gene: -; CDR3 protein: CASSLDMIQETQYF; CDR3 DNA: TGTGCCAGCAGCCTAGACATGATTCAAGAGACCCAGTACTTC
V gene: TRBV29-1; J gene: TRBJ2-2; clone size: once; D gene: TRBD1; CDR3 protein: CSVEPDTGVTGELFF; CDR3 DNA: TGCAGCGTTGAACCCGACACAGGGGTAACCGGGGAGCTGTTTTTT
V gene: TRBV7-2; J gene: TRBJ2-2; clone size: -; D gene: -; CDR3 protein: CASSSSGPTTGELFF; CDR3 DNA: TGTGCCAGCAGCTCCTCAGGGCCGACCACCGGGGAGCTGTTTTTT
V gene: TRBV4-2; J gene: TRBJ1-2; clone size: -; D gene: -; CDR3 protein: CASSQDDGRPNYGYTF; CDR3 DNA: TGTGCCAGCAGCCAAGATGACGGCAGGCCTAACTATGGCTACACCTTC
V gene: TRBV4-3; J gene: TRBJ2-3; clone size: -; D gene: -; CDR3 protein: CASSQIPYTLGDTQYF; CDR3 DNA: TGCGCCAGCAGCCAAATACCGTACACTCTCGGGGATACGCAGTATTTT
V gene: TRBV6-4; J gene: TRBJ2-5; clone size: -; D gene: TRBD2; CDR3 protein: CASSSGGTRGETQYF; CDR3 DNA: TGTGCCAGCAGCTCGGGAGGGACTAGGGGAGAGACCCAGTACTTC
V gene: TRBV9; J gene: TRBJ1-2; clone size: -; D gene: -; CDR3 protein: CASSGGQLYGYTF; CDR3 DNA: TGTGCCAGCAGCGGCGGACAGCTCTATGGCTACACCTTC
V gene: TRBV7-3; J gene: TRBJ1-1; clone size: -; D gene: -; CDR3 protein: CASSSGGAGTEAFF; CDR3 DNA: TGTGCCAGCAGCTCCGGGGGGGCTGGCACTGAAGCTTTCTTT
V gene: TRBV23-1; J gene: TRBJ2-7; clone size: -; D gene: -; CDR3 protein: CASSQMRIAHDHEQYF; CDR3 DNA: TGCGCCAGCAGCCAAATGAGAATAGCCCACGACCACGAGCAGTACTTC
V gene: TRBV29-1; J gene: TRBJ1-5; clone size: -; D gene: -; CDR3 protein: CSDPRDQPQHF; CDR3 DNA: TGCAGCGACCCCCGCGATCAGCCCCAGCATTTT
V gene: TRBV2; J gene: TRBJ1-5; clone size: once; D gene: TRBD1; CDR3 protein: CASSGGTGGWQPQHF; CDR3 DNA: TGTGCCAGCAGTGGGGGGACAGGGGGTTGGCAGCCCCAGCATTTT
V gene: TRBV7-9; J gene: TRBJ1-2; clone size: -; D gene: -; CDR3 protein: CASSLDQNYGYTF; CDR3 DNA: TGTGCCAGCAGCTTAGACCAGAACTATGGCTACACCTTC
V gene: TRBV5-5; J gene: TRBJ2-1; clone size: -; D gene: TRBD2; CDR3 protein: CASSLRTLGGLAGTNEQFF; CDR3 DNA: TGTGCCAGCAGCTTGCGAACGCTGGGGGGACTAGCGGGGACGAATGAGCAGTTCTTC
V gene: TRBV11-3; J gene: TRBJ1-2; clone size: -; D gene: -; CDR3 protein: CASSLAGQTSYGYTF; CDR3 DNA: TGTGCCAGCAGCTTAGCCGGACAGACTTCCTATGGCTACACCTTC
V gene: TRBV6-5; J gene: TRBJ1-5; clone size: -; D gene: -; CDR3 protein: CASSYSIRGQPQHF; CDR3 DNA: TGTGCCAGCAGTTACTCGATTCGAGGTCAGCCCCAGCATTTT
V gene: TRBV29-1; J gene: TRBJ1-4; clone size: -; D gene: TRBD1; CDR3 protein: CSVLEDRSEKLFF; CDR3 DNA: TGCAGCGTTCTTGAGGACAGGTCCGAAAAACTGTTTTTT
V gene: TRBV19; J gene: TRBJ1-5; clone size: -; D gene: -; CDR3 protein: CASSIWWANQPQHF; CDR3 DNA: TGTGCCAGTAGTATTTGGTGGGCAAATCAGCCCCAGCATTTT
V gene: TRBV2; J gene: TRBJ1-6; clone size: -; D gene: -; CDR3 protein: CASSDMTDYNSPLHF; CDR3 DNA: TGTGCCAGCAGTGATATGACAGACTATAATTCACCCCTCCACTTT